A selection of T cell receptor beta chains follows, all from one sample in a study of T cell responses to AZD1222 COVID-19 vaccine. Repertoires were generated with immunoSEQ multiplex PCR, while TCRdb's copy carries only in-frame clones and drops some. This sample has about 130,000 clones, with around 90% found just once. The starting material was peripheral blood, obtained on day 0 of AZD1222 vaccination. These receptors were taken from an adult in good health. Both conserved end residues are part of each CDR3. A D gene is named only where the DNA matches it firmly. Clone size, where shown, is once, few, many, or a class for clones that have expanded.

d_gene: TRBD2; v_gene: TRBV29-1; abundance: few; len: 15; j_gene: TRBJ2-3; CDR3aa: CSVNKAGGGADTQYF; CDR3nt: TGCAGCGTTAATAAAGCGGGAGGTGGAGCAGATACGCAGTATTTT
d_gene: TRBD1; v_gene: TRBV7-9; abundance: -; len: 16; j_gene: TRBJ2-5; CDR3aa: CASSSPTGDPQETQYF; CDR3nt: TGTGCCAGCAGCTCGCCCACAGGGGACCCTCAAGAGACCCAGTACTTC
d_gene: -; v_gene: TRBV2; abundance: -; len: 14; j_gene: TRBJ1-5; CDR3aa: CASSPDRRLQPQHF; CDR3nt: TGTGCCAGCAGTCCCGACCGAAGATTACAGCCCCAGCATTTT
d_gene: -; v_gene: TRBV5-5; abundance: -; len: 15; j_gene: TRBJ2-7; CDR3aa: CASSLGSGAVAEQYF; CDR3nt: TGTGCCAGCAGCTTGGGTAGTGGAGCGGTCGCCGAGCAGTACTTC
d_gene: -; v_gene: TRBV7-2; abundance: -; len: 15; j_gene: TRBJ2-3; CDR3aa: CASSPGHGAPDTQYF; CDR3nt: TGTGCCAGCAGCCCCGGACACGGGGCCCCAGATACGCAGTATTTT
d_gene: -; v_gene: TRBV19; abundance: -; len: 14; j_gene: TRBJ2-1; CDR3aa: CASSTGPTDNEQFF; CDR3nt: TGTGCCAGTAGTACGGGCCCGACCGACAATGAGCAGTTCTTC
d_gene: -; v_gene: TRBV15; abundance: -; len: 17; j_gene: TRBJ1-1; CDR3aa: CATSRDAVGYTSTEAFF; CDR3nt: TGTGCCACCAGCAGAGACGCAGTGGGGTATACTAGCACTGAAGCTTTCTTT
d_gene: TRBD1; v_gene: TRBV18; abundance: -; len: 15; j_gene: TRBJ1-5; CDR3aa: CASSPRGQNNQPQHF; CDR3nt: TGTGCCAGCTCACCCCGGGGACAGAATAATCAGCCCCAGCATTTT
d_gene: -; v_gene: TRBV27; abundance: -; len: 14; j_gene: TRBJ2-2; CDR3aa: CASRQELNTGELFF; CDR3nt: TGTGCCAGCAGACAGGAACTGAACACCGGGGAGCTGTTTTTT
d_gene: TRBD1; v_gene: TRBV6-1; abundance: -; len: 14; j_gene: TRBJ1-1; CDR3aa: CASSEGQANTEAFF; CDR3nt: TGTGCCAGCAGCGAAGGACAGGCCAACACTGAAGCTTTCTTT
d_gene: TRBD1; v_gene: TRBV5-5; abundance: -; len: 13; j_gene: TRBJ1-2; CDR3aa: CASSLGTDYGYTF; CDR3nt: TGTGCCAGCAGCCTGGGGACAGACTATGGCTACACCTTC
d_gene: -; v_gene: TRBV7-2; abundance: -; len: 15; j_gene: TRBJ2-1; CDR3aa: CASSLAAYSYNEQFF; CDR3nt: TGTGCCAGCAGCTTAGCGGCCTACTCCTACAATGAGCAGTTCTTC
d_gene: TRBD1; v_gene: TRBV10-2; abundance: few; len: 15; j_gene: TRBJ1-5; CDR3aa: CASSKAGTGYQPQHF; CDR3nt: TGCGCCAGCAGTAAGGCCGGGACAGGGTATCAGCCCCAGCATTTT
d_gene: -; v_gene: TRBV6-5; abundance: -; len: 11; j_gene: TRBJ1-5; CDR3aa: CASNNNRPQHF; CDR3nt: TGTGCCAGCAACAACAACCGGCCCCAGCATTTT
d_gene: TRBD2; v_gene: TRBV9; abundance: -; len: 17; j_gene: TRBJ2-3; CDR3aa: CASSPDASGGYTDTQYF; CDR3nt: TGTGCCAGCAGCCCAGACGCTAGCGGGGGCTACACAGATACGCAGTATTTT
d_gene: -; v_gene: TRBV29-1; abundance: -; len: 13; j_gene: TRBJ1-1; CDR3aa: CSLGPYLNTEAFF; CDR3nt: TGCAGCCTAGGCCCATATCTGAACACTGAAGCTTTCTTT
d_gene: -; v_gene: TRBV7-8; abundance: once; len: 14; j_gene: TRBJ1-2; CDR3aa: CASSLGQGLDGYTF; CDR3nt: TGTGCCAGCAGCTTAGGGCAGGGGTTAGATGGCTACACCTTC
d_gene: -; v_gene: TRBV5-6; abundance: -; len: 13; j_gene: TRBJ1-1; CDR3aa: CASSPTGVTEAFF; CDR3nt: TGTGCCAGCAGCCCCACCGGGGTTACTGAAGCTTTCTTT
d_gene: -; v_gene: TRBV5-1; abundance: once; len: 14; j_gene: TRBJ1-1; CDR3aa: CASSLAGFRTEAFF; CDR3nt: TGCGCCAGCAGCTTGGCAGGGTTCCGCACTGAAGCTTTCTTT
d_gene: -; v_gene: TRBV7-9; abundance: -; len: 15; j_gene: TRBJ1-2; CDR3aa: CASSSWGARDDGYTF; CDR3nt: TGTGCCAGCAGCTCGTGGGGAGCCAGGGATGATGGCTACACCTTC
d_gene: TRBD1; v_gene: TRBV6-2/TRBV6-3; abundance: -; len: 14; j_gene: TRBJ1-2; CDR3aa: CASSGGQGIYGYTF; CDR3nt: TGTGCCAGCAGTGGGGGACAGGGGATCTATGGCTACACCTTC
d_gene: TRBD1; v_gene: TRBV6-5; abundance: -; len: 14; j_gene: TRBJ1-6; CDR3aa: CASRPGTEGSPLHF; CDR3nt: TGTGCCAGCAGGCCCGGGACAGAGGGTTCACCCCTCCACTTT
d_gene: TRBD2; v_gene: TRBV30; abundance: -; len: 21; j_gene: TRBJ2-1; CDR3aa: CAWSGRHGTSGRVRTYNEQFF; CDR3nt: TGTGCCTGGAGTGGTCGTCACGGGACTAGCGGGAGGGTACGGACCTACAATGAGCAGTTCTTC
d_gene: -; v_gene: TRBV19; abundance: -; len: 16; j_gene: TRBJ2-3; CDR3aa: CASSMLPGGITDTQYF; CDR3nt: TGTGCCAGTAGTATGCTCCCAGGGGGGATCACAGATACGCAGTATTTT